This T cell receptor (beta chain) was recovered during a study of control samples from healthy donors and cancer patients. Per germline, CDR1 SQVTM and CDR2 ANQGSEA. V dropped 3 bases and J dropped 2 bases, with 13 bases sitting between them. The CDR3 runs 14 residues. TCRdb's copy holds only in-frame clones and misses some; the assay was immunoSEQ multiplex PCR. The table lists 200,000 to 250,000 clones, roughly 94% of them singletons. This TCR was sampled from a man in his fifties or sixties in good health. Sequencing was carried out using blood. The chain is built from TRBV29-1 and TRBJ2-5; the D gene is possibly TRBD1 (6 bases). The CDR3 DNA reads as TGCAGCGTTGACACAGGGATCTCTCAAGAGACCCAGTACTTC. It codes for CSVDTGISQETQYF.